This is a list of T cell receptor beta chains from one sample in a study of long-term antiretroviral therapy in people with HIV. Clones were read by immunoSEQ multiplex PCR, and TCRdb kept only the in-frame ones, dropping some. The sample records some 17,000 clones, over 75% being singletons. Sequenced here: unsorted PBMCs, sampled roughly 14 months before starting antiretroviral therapy. All receptors derive from a young man with HIV. Each CDR3 is given with its conserved first and last residue. The order of the fields is D gene, clone size, V gene, CDR3 length, J gene, CDR3 DNA, CDR3 protein. A D gene is named only where the DNA matches it firmly. Only part of the rows carry a size: once, few, many, or a class if the clone is expanded.

D: TRBD1
size: few
V: TRBV5-4
length: 16
J: TRBJ2-5
DNA: TGTGCCAGCAGCCCCGGGACAGGAAGTGGGCAAGAGACCCAGTACTTC
CDR3: CASSPGTGSGQETQYF

D: .
size: .
V: TRBV2
length: 15
J: TRBJ2-2
DNA: TGTGCCAGCAGTGTTAAGGGGCCCGGAACCGGGGAGCTGTTTTTT
CDR3: CASSVKGPGTGELFF

D: TRBD2
size: once
V: TRBV18
length: 15
J: TRBJ2-1
DNA: TGTGCCAGCTCACCAGGGACTAGCGGAGTCAATGAGCAGTTCTTC
CDR3: CASSPGTSGVNEQFF

D: TRBD1
size: .
V: TRBV19
length: 14
J: TRBJ1-2
DNA: TGTGCCAGTAGTATCCGACAGGGGGCGAGTGGCTACACCTTC
CDR3: CASSIRQGASGYTF

D: .
size: few
V: TRBV7-3
length: 13
J: TRBJ1-6
DNA: TGTGCCAGCAGCTTCGGACTAGGATCACCCCTCCACTTT
CDR3: CASSFGLGSPLHF

D: .
size: .
V: TRBV30
length: 11
J: TRBJ2-3
DNA: TGTGCCTGGAGGGGGGGCTCTACGCAGTATTTT
CDR3: CAWRGGSTQYF

D: .
size: .
V: TRBV9
length: 14
J: TRBJ1-4
DNA: TGTGCCAGCAGCCCTCCACCCCCGGAGGCCAAGCTGTTTTTT
CDR3: CASSPPPPEAKLFF

D: .
size: .
V: TRBV7-4
length: 12
J: TRBJ2-7
DNA: TGTGCCAGCAGTTTCGGGACCTACGAGCAGTACTTC
CDR3: CASSFGTYEQYF

D: TRBD1
size: .
V: TRBV18
length: 18
J: TRBJ1-1
DNA: TGTGCCAGCTCACTAGAACGAGTAGGACAGGTGAAGGACACTGAAGCTTTCTTT
CDR3: CASSLERVGQVKDTEAFF

D: .
size: .
V: TRBV7-9
length: 12
J: TRBJ1-5
DNA: TGTGCCAGCAGCCCCATTGATCAGCCCCAGCATTTT
CDR3: CASSPIDQPQHF

D: .
size: .
V: TRBV29-1
length: 10
J: TRBJ2-5
DNA: TGCCCGGGGCACCATCGGACCCAGTACTTC
CDR3: CPGHHRTQYF

D: TRBD1
size: .
V: TRBV11-3
length: 17
J: TRBJ1-1
DNA: TGTGCCAGCAGCCAACCCGGACAGGGGAACATGAACACTGAAGCTTTCTTT
CDR3: CASSQPGQGNMNTEAFF

D: TRBD2
size: .
V: TRBV5-1
length: 16
J: TRBJ2-1
DNA: TGCGCCAGCAGCTTGACTCTAGCGGGAGGGGGCAATGAGCAGTTCTTC
CDR3: CASSLTLAGGGNEQFF

D: .
size: .
V: TRBV14
length: 14
J: TRBJ2-7
DNA: TGTGCCAGCAGCTTTGAGGGGCTAGTCTACGAGCAGTACTTC
CDR3: CASSFEGLVYEQYF

D: TRBD1
size: .
V: TRBV7-9
length: 17
J: TRBJ1-2
DNA: TGTGCCAGCAGCCTTCCTTGGACAGGGATGGTCGACTATGGCTACACCTTC
CDR3: CASSLPWTGMVDYGYTF

D: .
size: .
V: TRBV19
length: 15
J: TRBJ1-1
DNA: TGTGCCAGTAGTCCGCCCAGGGGCGCGAACACTGAAGCTTTCTTT
CDR3: CASSPPRGANTEAFF

D: .
size: medium-sized
V: TRBV30
length: 16
J: TRBJ2-2
DNA: TGTGCCTGGAGTGTAGACGCCCCGGGAGACACCGGGGAGCTGTTTTTT
CDR3: CAWSVDAPGDTGELFF

D: TRBD2
size: .
V: TRBV18
length: 15
J: TRBJ2-7
DNA: TGTGCCAGCTCACCACGGCTAGCGGGAGTGAACGAGCAGTACTTC
CDR3: CASSPRLAGVNEQYF

D: .
size: .
V: TRBV5-4
length: 14
J: TRBJ2-3
DNA: TGTGCCAGCTGCTTGAGGGGTTGGGGAGATACGCAGTATTTT
CDR3: CASCLRGWGDTQYF

D: .
size: .
V: TRBV29-1
length: 12
J: TRBJ2-3
DNA: TGCAGCGTAGGTACAGGGATGGATACGCAGTATTTT
CDR3: CSVGTGMDTQYF

D: .
size: few
V: TRBV18
length: 12
J: TRBJ1-2
DNA: TGTGCCAGCTCACCGTTATACGAAGGCTACACCTTC
CDR3: CASSPLYEGYTF

D: TRBD2
size: .
V: TRBV28
length: 13
J: TRBJ2-5
DNA: TGTGCCAGCGTGAAGGGAGGGGCTGAGACCCAGTACTTC
CDR3: CASVKGGAETQYF

D: .
size: .
V: TRBV4-1
length: 12
J: TRBJ2-2
DNA: TGCGCCAGCAGCGTAGGGACCGGGGAGCTGTTTTTT
CDR3: CASSVGTGELFF

D: .
size: .
V: TRBV29-1
length: 14
J: TRBJ2-3
DNA: TGCAGCGTTGAACCGGGCCTAGTGGCAGATACGCAGTATTTT
CDR3: CSVEPGLVADTQYF

D: .
size: .
V: TRBV7-8
length: 13
J: TRBJ2-1
DNA: TGTGCCAGCAGCTTGGGGATTTACAATGAGCAGTTCTTC
CDR3: CASSLGIYNEQFF

D: TRBD1
size: .
V: TRBV30
length: 16
J: TRBJ1-4
DNA: TGTGCCTGGAGCCCGACCGGGACAGCCTCAAATGAAAAACTGTTTTTT
CDR3: CAWSPTGTASNEKLFF

D: .
size: .
V: TRBV7-9
length: 15
J: TRBJ2-7
DNA: TGTGCCAGCAGCTCCCGAGGAGAATCGGCCTACGAGCAGTACTTC
CDR3: CASSSRGESAYEQYF

D: .
size: .
V: TRBV30
length: 12
J: TRBJ2-3
DNA: TGTGCCTGGGGATATTCGGCAGATACGCAGTATTTT
CDR3: CAWGYSADTQYF

D: TRBD1
size: .
V: TRBV13
length: 16
J: TRBJ2-3
DNA: TGTGCCAGCAGTCATCGGACAGGGGAGAGCACAGATACGCAGTATTTT
CDR3: CASSHRTGESTDTQYF

D: .
size: .
V: TRBV19
length: 13
J: TRBJ2-2
DNA: TGTGCCAGTAGAGGGGCGGGTTACGGGGAGCTGTTTTTT
CDR3: CASRGAGYGELFF

D: TRBD1
size: .
V: TRBV11-2
length: 14
J: TRBJ2-7
DNA: TGTGCCAGCAGCCGGGACAGGGATGATTACGAGCAGTACTTC
CDR3: CASSRDRDDYEQYF

D: .
size: .
V: TRBV12-5
length: 14
J: TRBJ2-4
DNA: TGTGCTAGTGGTTTCGGTCAGACCAAAAACATTCAGTACTTC
CDR3: CASGFGQTKNIQYF

D: TRBD1
size: .
V: TRBV4-1
length: 15
J: TRBJ1-5
DNA: TGCGCCAGCAGCCAAGCCGACAGGGCCAATCAGCCCCAGCATTTT
CDR3: CASSQADRANQPQHF

D: .
size: .
V: TRBV6-1
length: 15
J: TRBJ2-7
DNA: TGTGCCAGCAGTTCCCTGTCAGGGCGGTCCTACGAGCAGTACTTC
CDR3: CASSSLSGRSYEQYF

D: .
size: once
V: TRBV11-2
length: 14
J: TRBJ2-2
DNA: TGTGCCAGCAGCTTTGCCAGTAACACCGGGGAGCTGTTTTTT
CDR3: CASSFASNTGELFF

D: TRBD2
size: .
V: TRBV18
length: 14
J: TRBJ2-3
DNA: TGTGCCAGCAAGACTAGCGGGGGCACATATACGCAGTATTTT
CDR3: CASKTSGGTYTQYF

D: .
size: .
V: TRBV7-2
length: 15
J: TRBJ1-5
DNA: TGTGCCAGCACCCCAGAGCGGGATAGCAATCAGCCCCAGCATTTT
CDR3: CASTPERDSNQPQHF

D: TRBD2
size: .
V: TRBV29-1
length: 12
J: TRBJ2-3
DNA: TGCAGCTCCCGGACTAGCGGACTTACGCAGTATTTT
CDR3: CSSRTSGLTQYF

D: .
size: once
V: TRBV18
length: 15
J: TRBJ1-1
DNA: TGTGCCAGCTCAACCCTTGCAGGGGATAGCACTGAAGCTTTCTTT
CDR3: CASSTLAGDSTEAFF

D: .
size: few
V: TRBV11-2
length: 15
J: TRBJ1-4
DNA: TGTGCCAGCAGCTTAGATCTCACAAAAGGTGAAAAACTGTTTTTT
CDR3: CASSLDLTKGEKLFF

D: TRBD1
size: .
V: TRBV25-1
length: 15
J: TRBJ1-1
DNA: TGTGCCAGCAGGGGCCCGGGACAGGGGGCCGCTGAAGCTTTCTTT
CDR3: CASRGPGQGAAEAFF

D: TRBD1
size: .
V: TRBV7-9
length: 14
J: TRBJ1-3
DNA: TGTGCCAGCAGCTTAGGGACAGGGGTCGACACCATATATTTT
CDR3: CASSLGTGVDTIYF

D: TRBD1
size: .
V: TRBV28
length: 15
J: TRBJ2-7
DNA: TGTGCCAGCACTCTCCCGGGACAGGGAGCCTACGAGCAGTACTTC
CDR3: CASTLPGQGAYEQYF

D: .
size: .
V: TRBV5-8
length: 15
J: TRBJ1-2
DNA: TGTGCCAGCAGCTCCCCGGGTGGGACACCCTATGGCTACACCTTC
CDR3: CASSSPGGTPYGYTF